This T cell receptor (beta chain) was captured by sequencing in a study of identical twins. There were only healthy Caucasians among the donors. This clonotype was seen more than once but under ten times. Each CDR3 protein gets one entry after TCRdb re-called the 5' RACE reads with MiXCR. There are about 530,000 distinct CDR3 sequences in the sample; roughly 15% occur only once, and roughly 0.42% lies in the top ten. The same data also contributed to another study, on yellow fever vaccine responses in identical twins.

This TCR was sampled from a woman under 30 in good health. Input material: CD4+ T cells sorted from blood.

In nucleotides, the CDR3 is TGCGCCAGCAGCTTTGAGGACAGTAACTATGGCTACACCTTC. Translation gives CASSFEDSNYGYTF. The chain has TRBV5-1 and TRBJ1-2, with a possible D match to TRBD1 (6 bases). The V end was cut by 2 bases, the J end by 1 base, with 9 bases between. CDR1 is SGHRS and CDR2 is YFSETQ in the germline V gene. The CDR3 spans 14 residues.